Listed here is a single T cell receptor (beta chain). Its antigen is still unknown. Per-base quality was not reported, and no clone a single base away is much larger than it. The data are from a study of blood T cell repertoires in COVID-19 (dated by TCRdb to the early 2020s). With respect to the entire study: The collaborator samples originated in the United States, Italy and Spain and spanned the acute and convalescent phases of COVID-19. The material from the prospective study consisted of cDNA or gDNA derived from T cells, B-cell-depleted T cells, or PBMCs. The sample metadata nearly always contained a de-identified subject ID, COVID-19 status, age in years and sex. The dataset comprised deeply sampled blood TCRbeta repertoires from subjects exposed to, actively infected with, or recovered from COVID-19. A freely available public database, intended as a resource for researchers studying the immune response to SARS-CoV-2, is where the repertoires were released. Samples came from the ongoing ImmuneRACE study (first 160 participants) plus 1,254 subjects from 6 global collaborators. Where HLA class I and class II types were available, the types were taken from metadata supplied by the sample provider, not from assay-based typing. Overall study outcomes, separate from this receptor: Clinical and demographic metadata were provided uncurated, with the amount varying by source and participant.

Whole blood was collected in K2EDTA tubes by collaborating institutions according to the institutions' own protocols. For TCRbeta analysis, collaborators shipped samples as frozen whole blood, isolated PBMCs, or DNA extracted from either of those sample types. The immunoSEQ Assay, a bias-controlled multiplex PCR, was used to amplify TCRbeta CDR3 regions from genomic DNA. Per the source publication's procedure: The number of nucleated cells in each sample was estimated by amplification of reference gene primers within the assay. To quantify the absolute abundance of each unique TCRbeta CDR3 rearrangement, sequence reads were collapsed and filtered. Productive Simpson clonality was computed per sample as the square root of Simpson's diversity index over productive rearrangements. TCRdb took this table from immuneACCESS and kept in-frame rearrangements with V and J called. Such tables lack part of the clones; where checked against another copy, unresolved V genes explain under half of the gap, and the rest is unexplained. V, J and clone size are those of that table, while D and trimming were read from the DNA. Present in this sample are tens of thousands of clones, about 79% of which were seen just once. Around 24% of the sample rests with the top ten.

Inclusive of the bounding cysteine and phenylalanine, the CDR3 is 15 residues long. Kept here is only the CDR3 DNA, which spans 45 bases and is read in frame from base 1. Sequences were obtained from peripheral blood. This sequence was found in a human donor with acute or convalescent COVID-19. The donor label of this sample is uncertain. The sequence links TRBV7-5 to TRBJ2-6; the table's D gene call, TRBD2, was not cross checked with the DNA. TRBV7-5 represents a pseudogene. The CDR3 loop reads CARSPSGSGANVLTF. The DNA sequence reads TGTGCCAGAAGCCCCTCGGGCTCTGGGGCCAACGTCCTGACTTTC.